This TCR beta chain was identified in a study of blood T cell repertoires in COVID-19. Study-wide background: Spain, Italy and the United States supplied samples that represented acute and convalescent COVID-19. PBMCs, B-cell-depleted T cells, or T cells provided the cDNA or gDNA that made up the material.

Authors' analysis steps: Reference gene primer amplification gave nucleated cell count estimates. Libraries were prepared by immunoSEQ multiplex PCR; TCRdb keeps only in-frame clonotypes and omits some of them. That table is the source of V, J and clone size, and D and trimming were worked out from the DNA. This sample has 120,000 or so clones, with around 86% found just once. Germline V gene data show CDR1 as LNHNV and CDR2 as YYDKDF (reference sequence). The CDR3 is made up of 18 amino acids. V gave up 3 bases and J gave up 2 bases; unmatched junction bases: 13. The rearrangement uses TRBV15 and TRBJ2-3; 8 bases are shared with TRBD2. The TCR comes from a man of 80 years or more with active or convalescent COVID-19. Sequencing was done on a sample of peripheral blood. CDR3 nucleotide sequence: TGTGCCACCAGCAGGAGCCGGTACAGCGGGGGCTACACAGATACGCAGTATTTT. Its translation: CATSRSRYSGGYTDTQYF.